This T cell receptor beta chain was documented in a study of shared clonotypes between healthy human individuals (dated by TCRdb to the early 2020s). Background for the entire study: The cohort comprised two women and three men aged 18 to 49 years. Per donor, leukapheresis produced somewhere between about 0.8 and 9 billion PBMCs. Per donor, three plates each were used for CD4 naive and CD4 memory, two for CD8 naive, and one for CD8 memory. The study deeply sequenced blood TCR repertoires of about 5 healthy adults to estimate repertoire size and the extent of clonotype sharing between individuals. To increase sequencing depth and limit assay-specific biases, different laboratories used diverse techniques to prepare libraries and sequence TCR repertoires.

General findings and caveats noted by the study authors: When a few donors were compared, the shared fraction of clonotypes was 5% to 6.5% for naive CD4, roughly 3.3% for naive CD8, 2% to 2.5% for memory CD4, and 0.35% to 0.4% for memory CD8. Because the study included a small number of donors, the genetic and exposure-history diversity represented was limited. Sampling was restricted to blood, and TCR repertoires in tissues likely differ from the TCR repertoires found in blood. Compared with non-shared clonotypes, clonotypes shared by all four sorted-subset donors had higher generation probabilities. Based on pairwise subsampling, the degree of clonotype sharing among donors was expected to be affected by sequencing depth. Naive subsets generally had larger estimated clonotype richness than memory subsets. Incomplete sequencing was indicated by rarefaction of sorted-subset datasets, despite the large sequencing depth.

With respect to this clone: The clone's antigen remains unknown. Base qualities were left out, and no much larger clone turns up one base away.

Using the deep immunoSEQ assay, multiplex PCR amplified TCR CDR3 regions from genomic DNA. For each cell subset, the extracted genomic DNA was distributed evenly across all wells of several immunoSEQ 96-well plates, and each plate served as one replicate. Each replicate PCR for sorted subsets received roughly 200 ng genomic DNA, equal to roughly 29,000 T cell genomes. Purified libraries were quantified with a Qubit 3.0 fluorometer, sized on a Bioanalyzer 2100, and re-quantified with the KAPA Library Quantification kit. Each immunoSEQ 96-well plate was sequenced on its own single-read 150-cycle Illumina NextSeq 550 flow cell. In the source study's methods: Because only junctional sequences without quality scores were contained in the immunoSEQ output, filtering matching that applied to full-length reads could not be performed. Sequences were annotated with PyIR, a Python wrapper for IgBLAST v1.9, using IMGT germline references to assign V/J genes and CDR3. Reads were filtered out if the reads had weak V/J assignments (E-value above 1e-6), no CDR3, stop codons, out-of-frame junctions, or ambiguous translated residues. V3J clonotypes were defined as sequences sharing an identical inferred V gene, J gene, and CDR3 amino acid sequence. Percentage overlap between repertoires was computed as shared unique clonotypes divided by the size of the smaller repertoire. Repertoire richness was assessed with RTK rarefaction, the Chao1 estimator, and Recon v2.1 estimates of unobserved clonotypes. Generation probabilities for all TCRbeta clonotypes obtained by the gDNA method from a handful of donors were computed using OLGA. In its TCRdb copy, this immuneACCESS table keeps in-frame sequences only and misses some clones. Where compared with another copy, unresolved V genes explain less than half of these, and the others have no known cause. V and J calls plus clone size are reproduced from that table; the DNA served to infer D and trimming. The sample table records over 2 million clones; about 90% of these occur just once. The top ten clonotypes cover around 0.35% of the sample.

Including cysteine and phenylalanine, the CDR3 has 15 amino acids. CDR3 DNA is the only sequence kept; it has 45 bases, read in frame from the first base. From a lookup of the germline V gene, CDR1 and CDR2 are SGDLS and YYNGEE. Trimming at the junction amounts to 2 bases on V and 3 bases on J, and the germline ends lie 12 bases apart. The donors were healthy, HIV-negative adults who had no recently reported acute infections or vaccinations. All donors were Caucasian adults living in Nashville, Tennessee, USA. CD4+ T cells were enriched by magnetic negative selection, after which naive cells were positively selected on CD45RA and the negative fraction was taken as the memory subset. Blood was collected by leukapheresis, and PBMCs were isolated by Ficoll-Histopaque density gradient centrifugation and then cryopreserved in liquid nitrogen vapor phase. Analytical flow cytometry was used to check the purity and quantity of every magnetically sorted T cell population. Genomic DNA was isolated from every sorted fraction and measured by UV absorbance on a Nanodrop 2000c.

The material sequenced was naive CD4+ T cells from PBMCs. What the cell subset or site label conveys for this sample: CD45RA+ positively selected. The chain is assembled from TRBV9 and TRBJ2-1; the D gene is unclear. This receptor was identified in a man aged 18 to 30 in good health. Some clones in this sample may be carry-over from other donors' samples. The CDR3 region: CASSVEHSFYNEQFF. The DNA reads TGTGCCAGCAGCGTCGAGCATTCCTTCTACAATGAGCAGTTCTTC. The entire variable domain, with the stretches around the CDR3 drawn from the reference TRBV9 and TRBJ2-1 proteins, is DSGVTQTPKHLITATGQRVTLRCSPRSGDLSVYWYQQSLDQGLQFLIQYYNGEERAKGNILERFSAQQFPDLHSELNLSSLELGDSALYFCASSVEHSFYNEQFFGPGTRLTVL.